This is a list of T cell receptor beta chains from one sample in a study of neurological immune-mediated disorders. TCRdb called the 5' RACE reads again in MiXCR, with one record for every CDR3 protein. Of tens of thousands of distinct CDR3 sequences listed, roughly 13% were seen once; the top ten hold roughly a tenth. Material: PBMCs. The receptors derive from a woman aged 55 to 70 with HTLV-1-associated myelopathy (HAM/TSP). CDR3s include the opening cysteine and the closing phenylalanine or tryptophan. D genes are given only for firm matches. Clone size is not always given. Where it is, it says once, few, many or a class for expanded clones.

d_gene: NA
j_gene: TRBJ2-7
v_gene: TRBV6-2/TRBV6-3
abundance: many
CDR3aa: CASSYSRGKPYEQYF
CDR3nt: TGTGCCAGCAGTTACTCGAGGGGGAAACCCTACGAGCAGTACTTC

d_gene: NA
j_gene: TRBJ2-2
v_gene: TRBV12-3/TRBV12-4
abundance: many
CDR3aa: CASSLVEGVGTGELFF
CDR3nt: TGTGCCAGCAGTTTAGTTGAGGGAGTGGGAACCGGGGAGCTGTTTTTT

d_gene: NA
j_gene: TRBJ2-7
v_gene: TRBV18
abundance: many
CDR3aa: CASSPVGAGALPYEQYF
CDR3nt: TGTGCCAGCTCACCAGTGGGGGCAGGGGCCCTCCCCTACGAGCAGTACTTC

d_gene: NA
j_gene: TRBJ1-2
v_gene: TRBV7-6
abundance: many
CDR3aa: CASSPRLGAGDGYTF
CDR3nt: TGTGCCAGCAGCCCTCGGTTGGGCGCCGGTGATGGCTACACCTTC

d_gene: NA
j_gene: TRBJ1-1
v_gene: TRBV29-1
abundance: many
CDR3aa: CSGSLGMNTEAFF
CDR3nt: TGCAGCGGGAGCCTAGGCATGAACACTGAAGCTTTCTTT

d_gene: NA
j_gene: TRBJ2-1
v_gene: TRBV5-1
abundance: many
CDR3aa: CASRGSSYNEQFF
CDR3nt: TGCGCCAGCCGGGGGAGCTCCTACAATGAGCAGTTCTTC

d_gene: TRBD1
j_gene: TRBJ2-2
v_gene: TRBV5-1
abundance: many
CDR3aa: CASSSDRGIAGELFF
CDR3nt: TGCGCCAGCAGCTCCGACAGGGGTATCGCCGGGGAGCTGTTTTTT

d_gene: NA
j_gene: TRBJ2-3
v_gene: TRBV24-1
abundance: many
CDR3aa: CATSGAGGSGADTQYF
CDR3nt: TGTGCCACCAGTGGGGCCGGGGGATCTGGTGCAGATACGCAGTATTTT

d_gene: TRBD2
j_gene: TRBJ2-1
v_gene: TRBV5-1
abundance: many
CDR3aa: CASSSDSGLSSYNEQFF
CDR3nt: TGCGCCAGCAGCTCTGATAGCGGGTTAAGCTCCTACAATGAGCAGTTCTTC

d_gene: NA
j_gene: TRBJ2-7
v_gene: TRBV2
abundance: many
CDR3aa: CASSGSGGRSSYEQYF
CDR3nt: TGTGCCAGCAGTGGGTCGGGTGGTAGGAGCTCCTACGAGCAGTACTTC

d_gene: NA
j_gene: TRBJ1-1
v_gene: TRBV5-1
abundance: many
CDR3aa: CASSQRGGSTEAFF
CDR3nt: TGCGCCAGCAGCCAGCGGGGAGGGTCGACTGAAGCTTTCTTT

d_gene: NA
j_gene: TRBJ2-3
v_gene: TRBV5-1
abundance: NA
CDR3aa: CASSFYICSAPPRGRGTDTQYF
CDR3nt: NA

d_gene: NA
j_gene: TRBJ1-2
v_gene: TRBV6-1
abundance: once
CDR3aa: CASSVGSLYGYTF
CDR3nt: TGTGCCAGCAGTGTGGGCAGTCTCTATGGCTACACCTTC

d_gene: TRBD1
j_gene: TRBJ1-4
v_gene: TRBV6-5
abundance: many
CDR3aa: CASSSTMGTGSDEKLFF
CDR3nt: TGTGCCAGCAGTTCAACAATGGGGACAGGGTCTGATGAAAAACTGTTTTTT

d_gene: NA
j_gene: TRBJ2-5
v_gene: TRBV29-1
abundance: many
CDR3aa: CSVAGETQYF
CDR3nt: TGCAGCGTTGCGGGGGAGACCCAGTACTTC

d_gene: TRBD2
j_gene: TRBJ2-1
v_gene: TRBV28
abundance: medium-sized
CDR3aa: CASRQTSGSYNEQFF
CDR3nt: TGTGCCAGCAGGCAAACTAGCGGCTCCTACAATGAGCAGTTCTTC

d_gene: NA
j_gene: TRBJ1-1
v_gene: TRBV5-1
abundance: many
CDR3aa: CASSPDMNTEAFF
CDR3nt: TGCGCCAGCAGCCCGGACATGAACACTGAAGCTTTCTTT

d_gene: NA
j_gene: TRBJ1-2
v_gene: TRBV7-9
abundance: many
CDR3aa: CASTTMGSGDGYTF
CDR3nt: TGTGCCAGCACAACCATGGGGTCAGGGGATGGCTACACCTTC

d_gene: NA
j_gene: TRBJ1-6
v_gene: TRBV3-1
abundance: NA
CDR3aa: CVSSQGSGAVSLHF
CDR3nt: TGTGTCAGCAGCCAGGGCAGTGGCGCAGTGTCCCTCCACTTT

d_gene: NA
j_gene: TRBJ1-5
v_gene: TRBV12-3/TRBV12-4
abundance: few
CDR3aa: CASSLDRVSSGQPQHF
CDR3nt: NA

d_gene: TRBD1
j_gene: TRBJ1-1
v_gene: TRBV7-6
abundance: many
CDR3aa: CASSKDRDGDTEAFF
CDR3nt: TGTGCCAGCAGCAAAGACAGGGACGGTGACACTGAAGCTTTCTTT

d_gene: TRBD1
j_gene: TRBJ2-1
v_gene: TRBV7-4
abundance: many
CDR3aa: CASSYPQGAGTYNEQFF
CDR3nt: TGTGCCAGCAGCTACCCACAGGGGGCAGGAACCTACAATGAGCAGTTCTTC

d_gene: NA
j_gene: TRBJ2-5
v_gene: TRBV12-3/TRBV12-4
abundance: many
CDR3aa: CASSQFETQYF
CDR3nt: TGTGCCAGCAGTCAGTTCGAGACCCAGTACTTC

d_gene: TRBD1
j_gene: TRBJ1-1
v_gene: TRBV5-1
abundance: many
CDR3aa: CASSAQTGVNTEAFF
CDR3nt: TGCGCCAGCAGCGCCCAGACAGGGGTTAACACTGAAGCTTTCTTT

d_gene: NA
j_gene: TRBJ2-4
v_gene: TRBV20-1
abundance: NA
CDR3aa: CSAGGNLAKNIQYF
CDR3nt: TGCAGTGCGGGTGGGAATCTAGCCAAAAACATTCAGTACTTC

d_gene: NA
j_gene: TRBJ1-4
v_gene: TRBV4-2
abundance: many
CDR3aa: CASSQNRVWDEKLFF
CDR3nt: TGTGCCAGCAGCCAAAACAGGGTATGGGATGAAAAACTGTTTTTT

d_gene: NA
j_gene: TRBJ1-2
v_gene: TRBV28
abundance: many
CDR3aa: CASSLSEPGVGGGYTF
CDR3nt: TGTGCCAGCAGTTTATCCGAGCCGGGGGTAGGGGGTGGCTACACCTTC

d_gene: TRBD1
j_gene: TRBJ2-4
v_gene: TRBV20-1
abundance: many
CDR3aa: CSATRTGSIQYF
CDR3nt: TGCAGTGCTACGAGGACAGGGAGCATTCAGTACTTC

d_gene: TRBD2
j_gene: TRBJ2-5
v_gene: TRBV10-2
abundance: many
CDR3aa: CASNIARGAQYF
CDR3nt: TGCGCCAGCAATATCGCCCGGGGGGCCCAGTACTTC

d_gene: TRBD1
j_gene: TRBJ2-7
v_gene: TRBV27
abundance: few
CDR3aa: CASMGQGAREQYF
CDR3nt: TGTGCCAGCATGGGACAGGGGGCTAGGGAGCAGTACTTC

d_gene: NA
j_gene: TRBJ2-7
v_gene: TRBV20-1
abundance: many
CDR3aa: CSARDLGGRSYEQYF
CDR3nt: TGCAGTGCTAGAGATCTCGGGGGAAGGAGCTACGAGCAGTACTTC

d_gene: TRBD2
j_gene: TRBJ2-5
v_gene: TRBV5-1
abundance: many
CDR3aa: CASSSTSGQETQYF
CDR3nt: TGCGCCAGCAGCTCCACTAGCGGTCAAGAGACCCAGTACTTC

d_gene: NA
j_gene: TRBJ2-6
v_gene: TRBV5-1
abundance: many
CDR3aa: CASKGLRGSPSGANVLTF
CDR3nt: TGCGCCAGCAAAGGGCTGAGGGGGTCTCCCTCTGGGGCCAACGTCCTGACTTTC

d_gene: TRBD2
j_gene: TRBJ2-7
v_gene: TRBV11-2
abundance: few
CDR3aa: CASGRGGREQYF
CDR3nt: TGTGCCAGCGGCCGCGGGGGGCGCGAGCAGTACTTC

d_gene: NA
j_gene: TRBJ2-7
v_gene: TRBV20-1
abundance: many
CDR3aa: CSARDQDNSYEQYF
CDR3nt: TGCAGTGCTAGAGATCAGGACAACTCCTACGAGCAGTACTTC

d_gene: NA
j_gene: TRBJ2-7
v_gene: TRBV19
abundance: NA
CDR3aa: CASIPEFFDYEQYF
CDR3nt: TGTGCCAGTATCCCCGAGTTTTTCGACTACGAGCAGTACTTC

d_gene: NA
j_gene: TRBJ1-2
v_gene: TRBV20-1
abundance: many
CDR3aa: CSASRSGGNYGYTF
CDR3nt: TGCAGTGCTAGCCGATCGGGAGGGAACTATGGCTACACCTTC

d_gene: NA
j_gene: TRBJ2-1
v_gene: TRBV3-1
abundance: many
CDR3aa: CASSQDAGSLHNEQFF
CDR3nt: TGTGCCAGCAGCCAAGATGCCGGAAGTCTTCACAATGAGCAGTTCTTC

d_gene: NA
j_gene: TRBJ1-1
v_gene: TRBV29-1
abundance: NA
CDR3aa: CSVGPPLGGVTGAFF
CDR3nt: TGCAGCGTTGGCCCCCCTCTTGGGGGAGTGACTGGAGCTTTCTTT

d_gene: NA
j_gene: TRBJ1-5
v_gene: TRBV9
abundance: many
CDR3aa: CASSPGGGNQPQHF
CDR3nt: TGTGCCAGCAGCCCTGGAGGGGGAAATCAGCCCCAGCATTTT

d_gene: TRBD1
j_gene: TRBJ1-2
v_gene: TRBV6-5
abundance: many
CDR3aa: CASSRAGTDYGYTF
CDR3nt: TGTGCCAGCAGTAGGGCCGGGACAGACTATGGCTACACCTTC

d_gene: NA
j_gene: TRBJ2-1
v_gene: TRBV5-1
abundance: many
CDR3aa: CASSRDTNSYNEQFF
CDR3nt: TGCGCCAGCAGCCGGGACACGAATTCTTACAATGAGCAGTTCTTC

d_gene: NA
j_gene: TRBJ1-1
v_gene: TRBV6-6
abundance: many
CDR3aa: CASSSQGNTEAFF
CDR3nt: TGTGCCAGCAGTTCACAGGGGAACACTGAAGCTTTCTTT

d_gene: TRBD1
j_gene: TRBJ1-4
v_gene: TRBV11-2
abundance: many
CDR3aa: CASSLEGQVFGEKLFF
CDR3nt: TGTGCCAGCAGCTTAGAGGGACAGGTTTTCGGTGAAAAACTGTTTTTT

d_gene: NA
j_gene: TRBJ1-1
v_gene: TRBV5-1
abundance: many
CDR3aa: CASSLGMGTPTEAFF
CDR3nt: TGCGCCAGCAGCTTGGGGATGGGGACCCCCACTGAAGCTTTCTTT

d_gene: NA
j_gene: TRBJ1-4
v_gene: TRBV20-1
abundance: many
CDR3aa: CSARSFGVGEKLFF
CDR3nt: TGCAGTGCTAGAAGTTTCGGGGTCGGGGAAAAACTGTTTTTT

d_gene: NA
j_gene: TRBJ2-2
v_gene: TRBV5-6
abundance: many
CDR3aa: CASSPGNRGANTGELFF
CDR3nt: TGTGCCAGCAGCCCCGGGAATCGGGGAGCGAACACCGGGGAGCTGTTTTTT

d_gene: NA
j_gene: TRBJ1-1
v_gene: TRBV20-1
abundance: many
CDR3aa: CSATIGVNTEAFF
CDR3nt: TGCAGTGCCACCATTGGGGTCAACACTGAAGCTTTCTTT

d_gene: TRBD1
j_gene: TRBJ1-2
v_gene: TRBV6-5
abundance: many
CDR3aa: CASSYNRDSYGYTF
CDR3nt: TGTGCCAGCAGTTACAATCGGGACAGCTATGGCTACACCTTC

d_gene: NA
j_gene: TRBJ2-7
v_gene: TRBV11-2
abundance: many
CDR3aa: CASSFEVALYEQYF
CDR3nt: TGTGCCAGCAGCTTTGAAGTGGCCCTCTACGAGCAGTACTTC